These T cell receptor beta chains were read from a single sample in a study of blood T cell repertoires in COVID-19. This table comes from immunoSEQ multiplex PCR, and its TCRdb copy is limited to in-frame clones, with some not included. The table has more than 60,000 clones, around 80% seen once. The material sequenced was peripheral blood. Receptors were obtained from a man aged 60 to 75 with active or convalescent COVID-19. CDR3s include the opening cysteine and the closing phenylalanine or tryptophan. The D gene is left open where the match is weak. Size tells how often a clone was seen (once, few, many) or the class of an expanded clone, and some rows leave it out.

few,TRBJ2-2,TRBD2,TRBV2,CAKTGGSNTGELFF,TGTGCCAAAACGGGGGGATCAAACACCGGGGAGCTGTTTTTT
NA,TRBJ1-3,NA,TRBV5-4,CASSLSPGGSSGNTIYF,TGTGCCAGCAGCTTGAGTCCCGGGGGGAGCTCTGGAAACACCATATATTTT
once,TRBJ2-7,TRBD1,TRBV6-1,CASSESWGQGNEQYF,TGTGCCAGCAGTGAATCGTGGGGACAGGGGAACGAGCAGTACTTC
NA,TRBJ1-4,TRBD1,TRBV7-8,CASSPGDRGSEKLFF,TGTGCCAGCAGCCCCGGGGACAGGGGAAGTGAAAAACTGTTTTTT
NA,TRBJ2-3,NA,TRBV9,CASSVEPGGAGPRHTQYF,TGTGCCAGCAGCGTAGAACCAGGGGGTGCGGGGCCCAGACATACGCAGTATTTT
NA,TRBJ2-5,TRBD1,TRBV27,CASTRQGAKTQYF,TGTGCCAGCACCCGACAGGGGGCAAAGACCCAGTACTTC
NA,TRBJ1-6,TRBD1,TRBV4-2,CASSQDTRQGTSSYNSPLHF,TGTGCCAGCAGCCAAGATACGCGACAGGGGACGAGCTCCTATAATTCACCCCTCCACTTT
few,TRBJ1-2,TRBD1,TRBV5-1,CASSLASRGLDYGYTF,TGCGCCAGCAGCTTGGCCAGTAGGGGGCTGGACTATGGCTACACCTTC
NA,TRBJ2-7,TRBD2,TRBV25-1,CASRSPGLHYEQYF,TGTGCCAGCAGATCCCCGGGACTACACTACGAGCAGTACTTC
NA,TRBJ1-5,NA,TRBV21-1,CASSKGTGGQPQHF,TGTGCCAGCAGCAAAGGTACAGGGGGTCAGCCCCAGCATTTT